This T cell receptor beta chain was found in a study of T cells expressing NK-cell markers. Study as a whole: It was sorted CD3+CD56+NKG2C+, CD3+CD56+NKG2C- and CD3+CD56-NKG2C+ T cells that supplied the TCR beta repertoires.

UMIs were included in TCR beta cDNA generated by 5'RACE template switching. TCRdb re-analyzed the 5' RACE reads; it lists each CDR3 protein once, without DNA. The sample shows approximately 460,000 distinct CDR3 sequences, and 7.3% sits with its ten largest clones. The germline V gene has CDR1 SGHKS and CDR2 YYEKEE (reference sequence). This CDR3 is 15 amino acids long. This chain links TRBV5-5 with TRBJ2-1. Material for sequencing was blood T cells: a sorted CD56 or NKG2C T cell subset, CD4+ or CD8+ T cells, or bulk PBMC T cells (not recorded which). The TCR originated in a woman aged 18 to 75 in good health. CDR3 in amino acids: CASTRQVGTYNEQFF. The full variable domain, in which reference TRBV5-5 and TRBJ2-1 provide the parts outside the CDR3, is DAGVTQSPTHLIKTRGQQVTLRCSPISGHKSVSWYQQVLGQGPQFIFQYYEKEERGRGNFPDRFSARQFPNYSSELNVNALLLGDSALYLCASTRQVGTYNEQFFGPGTRLTVL.